The 28 T cell receptor beta chains in this list originate from one sample, sequenced in a study of blood T cell repertoires in COVID-19. Profiling relied on immunoSEQ multiplex PCR, and the TCRdb table lists in-frame clones only, not all of them. The table records 250,000 to 350,000 clones, about 82% of them present only once. Sequencing was done on a sample of peripheral blood. The receptors stem from a woman in her 50s with acute or convalescent COVID-19.

The table lists this clone with a few counts. The gene calls are TRBV27 and TRBJ2-7, with 12 bases aligning to TRBD2. The CDR3 totals 15 residues. CDR1 and CDR2 (germline): MNHEY, SMNVEV (reference sequence). Trimming cost V 3 bases and J 3 bases; bases outside gene matches: 3. This CDR3 is CASSFRTSGVYEQYF. The DNA of the CDR3 is TGTGCCAGCAGTTTTCGGACTAGCGGGGTCTACGAGCAGTACTTC.

CDR3 coding DNA: TGCGCCAGCAACAAAGGGGGCCTGAATGAGCAGTTCTTC. Protein product: CASNKGGLNEQFF. The gene calls are TRBV5-1 and TRBJ2-1; 7 bases fit TRBD1. Germline V gene lookup returns CDR1 SGHRS and CDR2 YFSETQ. The CDR3 totals 13 residues. Trimming removed 6 bases from V and 7 bases from J; junction bases left unmatched: 7.

The rearrangement uses TRBV18 and TRBJ2-1, with 7 positions matching TRBD2. The V segment lost 1 base and the J segment 5 bases; nucleotides outside the gene matches: 2. The CDR3 has 14 amino acids. Germline CDR1 is KGHSH and CDR2 is LQKENI. The CDR3 loop reads CASSPLAGDNEQFF. Written as DNA, the CDR3 is TGTGCCAGCTCACCACTAGCGGGTGACAATGAGCAGTTCTTC.

The chain is built from TRBV7-3 and TRBJ2-1, with 12 nucleotides matching TRBD2. The length of the CDR3 is 16 residues. Germline V CDR1 and CDR2: SGHTA, FQGTGA. After removal of 5 bases from V and 7 bases from J, the junction contained 9 bases not matched to a gene. The CDR3 DNA reads TGTGCCAGCAGCCCACTAGCGGGAGGTCTGAGGAATGAGCAGTTCTTC. Translating gives CASSPLAGGLRNEQFF.

The count of this clone is one. This sequence joins TRBV15 and TRBJ2-2, with 8 bases matching TRBD1. Germline V lookup: CDR1 LNHNV, CDR2 YYDKDF (reference sequence). This CDR3 contains 16 residues. The J segment lost 1 base and the V segment lost 5 bases, leaving 6 bases of the junction unmatched. In DNA form, the CDR3 reads TGTGCCACCAGCCGAACCGGGACAGGGAACACCGGGGAGCTGTTTTTT. This encodes CATSRTGTGNTGELFF.

The CDR3 bases are TGTGCCATCAGTATGACAGGAGATCAGCCCCAGCATTTT. This codes for CAISMTGDQPQHF. V usage is TRBV10-3 and J usage is TRBJ1-5; possible D gene TRBD1, 6 bases. Germline CDR1 ENHRY, CDR2 SYGVKD. This CDR3 region has 13 residues. The V end was cut by 5 bases, the J end by 5 bases, with 10 bases between.

This chain links TRBV6-5 with TRBJ2-1, with a possible D match to TRBD2 (5 bases). The V gene lost 0 bases and the J gene lost 10 bases, with 13 bases spanning the gap. The CDR3 extends over 14 amino acids. Per germline, CDR1 MNHEY and CDR2 SVGAGI. CDR3 coding DNA: TGTGCCAGCAGTTACTCGAATCGGGGTGGCGAGCAGTTCTTC. Amino acids: CASSYSNRGGEQFF.

The chain couples TRBV4-3 to TRBJ2-1; 11 positions match TRBD2. J gave up 8 bases and V 3 bases, and 15 bases lay outside the gene matches. Per germline, CDR1 LGHNA and CDR2 YSLEER. The CDR3 runs to 18 residues. The DNA for the CDR3 is TGCGCCAGCAGCCATTCCATAGCGGGAGGGCCGGCACTTCATGAGCAGTTCTTC. Translation: CASSHSIAGGPALHEQFF.

This clone appeared once. The rearrangement uses TRBV10-3 and TRBJ2-1; TRBD2 matches at 12 bases. Germline V gives CDR1 ENHRY, CDR2 SYGVKD. V lost 6 bases and J lost 6; bases outside the gene matches: 6. The CDR3 is made up of 15 amino acids. DNA for the CDR3: TGTGCCATCAGGACGGGACTAGCGGGTCTCAATGAGCAGTTCTTC. It codes for CAIRTGLAGLNEQFF.

The gene calls are TRBV28 and TRBJ1-1, with 8 bases matching TRBD1. The CDR3 extends over 13 amino acids. Germline values: CDR1 MDHEN, CDR2 SYDVKM. Trimming cost V 3 bases and J 6 bases; bases outside gene matches: 3. In DNA, the CDR3 is TGTGCCAGCAGTTTGGACAGGGAATCTGAAGCTTTCTTT. Amino acids: CASSLDRESEAFF.

The chain carries TRBV2 and TRBJ1-4; D call uncertain. Trimming removed 3 bases from V and 7 bases from J, with 15 bases in between. The V gene's germline CDR1 is SNHLY and CDR2 FYNNEI. There are 15 residues in the CDR3. CDR3 in amino acids: CASSDFRGKREKLFF. The CDR3 nucleotides are TGTGCCAGCAGTGATTTCCGAGGGAAACGTGAAAAACTGTTTTTT.

This clone was recorded once. The J gene is TRBJ2-3, the V gene TRBV6-6, with a possible D match to TRBD2 (6 bases). Germline V CDR1 and CDR2: MNHNY, SVGAGI (reference sequence). The CDR3 has 16 residues. V shed 5 bases and J shed 5 bases, with 20 bases lying between them. This CDR3 is CASSRYRGSGKDTQYF. The CDR3 bases are TGTGCCAGCAGTCGATACCGGGGGAGCGGTAAAGATACGCAGTATTTT.

The rearrangement uses TRBV7-9 and TRBJ1-1, with D hard to call. With 5 bases removed from V and 4 bases from J, the gap between germline ends came to 11 bases. The CDR3 covers 13 residues. CDR1 SEHNR and CDR2 FQNEAQ come from the germline V gene (reference sequence). CDR3 loop: CASSARRSTEAFF. CDR3 DNA: TGTGCCAGCAGCGCTCGGAGGAGCACTGAAGCTTTCTTT.

CDR3 bases: TGTGCCAGCACCACAGCGGGAGGTGCCGGGGAGCTGTTTTTT. Amino acid sequence: CASTTAGGAGELFF. V gene TRBV7-9 combines with J gene TRBJ2-2; 9 positions agree with TRBD2. Germline lookup yields CDR1 SEHNR and CDR2 FQNEAQ (reference sequence). The V gene end was trimmed by 7 bases and the J gene end by 6 bases; junction bases not matched to a gene: 6. CDR3 length equals 14 residues.

This chain joins TRBV19 and TRBJ2-5; 9 bases are shared with TRBD2. With 4 bases clipped from V and 3 bases from J, the junction kept 6 bases outside the gene matches. Looked up from germline, CDR1 is LNHDA and CDR2 is SQIVND (reference sequence). The CDR3 is made up of 15 amino acids. The CDR3 loop reads CASSKGLAGKETQYF. The CDR3 coding sequence is TGTGCCAGTAGTAAAGGGCTAGCGGGGAAAGAGACCCAGTACTTC.

This chain links TRBV9 with TRBJ2-7; D unresolved. The germline V gene encodes CDR1 SGDLS and CDR2 YYNGEE. The CDR3 spans 14 residues. The V gene lost 0 bases and the J gene lost 3 bases, with 10 bases spanning the gap. The CDR3 sequence: CASSVGNRNYEQYF. CDR3 nucleotides: TGTGCCAGCAGCGTAGGTAATAGAAACTACGAGCAGTACTTC.

The chain carries TRBV10-1 and TRBJ2-7; TRBD2 matches 10 bases. This CDR3 is built from 15 residues. The junction had 6 bases not matched to a gene; V was cut back by 3 bases and J by 4 bases. Germline V gene data show CDR1 as WNHNN and CDR2 as SYGVQD (reference sequence). DNA of the CDR3: TGCGCCAGCAGTGATTTGGCTAGCGGGAGTTACGAGCAGTACTTC. It is translated as CASSDLASGSYEQYF.

The V call is TRBV28, the J call TRBJ1-2, with D possibly being TRBD1 (6 bases). The germline V and J ends were trimmed by 3 bases and 5 bases, with 13 bases remaining between them. The CDR3 has 14 residues. Germline CDR1 MDHEN, CDR2 SYDVKM. The chain's CDR3 is CASSFGGRGYGYTF. In nucleotides, the CDR3 is TGTGCCAGCAGTTTTGGGGGCAGAGGATATGGCTACACCTTC.

This chain uses TRBV5-1 with TRBJ2-5, with 8 bases fitting TRBD1. The junction had 9 bases not matched to a gene; V was cut back by 4 bases and J by 7 bases. The V gene's germline CDR1 is SGHRS and CDR2 YFSETQ. There are 14 residues in the CDR3. Here the CDR3 DNA reads TGCGCCAGCAGCCCGGGGGACAGGAGCGGGACCCAGTACTTC. Encoded protein: CASSPGDRSGTQYF. Drawing the rest from reference TRBV5-1 and TRBJ2-5, the complete variable domain is KAGVTQTPRYLIKTRGQQVTLSCSPISGHRSVSWYQQTPGQGLQFLFEYFSETQRNKGNFPGRFSGRQFSNSRSEMNVSTLELGDSALYLCASSPGDRSGTQYFGPGTRLLVL.

The J gene is TRBJ2-3, the V gene TRBV5-4; D gene unclear. The CDR3 totals 17 residues. Germline CDR1 SGHNT, CDR2 YYREEE (reference sequence). V gave up 4 bases and J gave up 0 bases, with 18 bases separating them. CDR3 sequence reads: CASSTSLRGTSTDTQYF. The DNA of the CDR3 is TGTGCCAGCAGCACCTCCCTTAGAGGTACTAGCACAGATACGCAGTATTTT. Supplemented by reference TRBV5-4 and TRBJ2-3, the full variable domain reads ETGVTQSPTHLIKTRGQQVTLRCSSQSGHNTVSWYQQALGQGPQFIFQYYREEENGRGNFPPRFSGLQFPNYSSELNVNALELDDSALYLCASSTSLRGTSTDTQYFGPGTRLTVL.

V is TRBV29-1 and J is TRBJ2-3; 8 bases align to TRBD2. V lost 6 bases, J lost 0 bases, and 11 bases stayed unmatched. The V gene's germline CDR1 is SQVTM and CDR2 ANQGSEA. The CDR3 is 16 residues long. CDR3 sequence: CSVPPPRLASTDTQYF. The CDR3 coding sequence is TGCAGCGTGCCCCCACCACGACTAGCGAGCACAGATACGCAGTATTTT.

J is TRBJ1-1 and V is TRBV10-3; D is unresolved. Germline values: CDR1 ENHRY, CDR2 SYGVKD. This CDR3 comprises 15 residues. The V end lost 4 bases, the J end lost 1 base, and 13 bases lay between the germline ends. The CDR3 here is CAISVAEGRNTEAFF. In DNA form, the CDR3 reads TGTGCCATCAGTGTTGCCGAGGGCAGGAACACTGAAGCTTTCTTT.

The chain links TRBV18 to TRBJ2-7; 11 bases line up with TRBD2. Germline V lookup: CDR1 KGHSH, CDR2 LQKENI. The V segment lost 0 bases and the J segment 0 bases; nucleotides outside the gene matches: 4. The CDR3 is made up of 17 amino acids. The CDR3 bases are TGTGCCAGCTCACCACCAATTAGCGGGGGGGGCTCCTACGAGCAGTACTTC. Protein sequence: CASSPPISGGGSYEQYF.

The CDR3 sequence is CASSYSGTDLHNEQFF. The CDR3 bases are TGTGCCAGCAGTTACTCTGGGACAGATCTACACAATGAGCAGTTCTTC. V is TRBV6-6 and J is TRBJ2-1; the match to TRBD1 covers 7 bases. With 0 bases clipped from V and 5 bases from J, the junction kept 7 bases outside the gene matches. Germline CDR1 and CDR2: MNHNY and SVGAGI (reference sequence). The CDR3 has 16 residues.

The chain is built from TRBV19 and TRBJ2-7; 9 positions match TRBD1. Losses at the gene ends were 4 bases for V and 5 bases for J; bases not matched to a gene: 6. CDR3 length: 14 residues. Per germline, CDR1 LNHDA and CDR2 SQIVND (reference sequence). CDR3 coding DNA: TGTGCCAGTAGTAAGGGACAGGGCTCGAACGAGCAGTACTTC. Translating it yields CASSKGQGSNEQYF.

This chain joins TRBV28 and TRBJ2-7; 11 bases match TRBD1. V trimming: 3 bases; J trimming: 4 bases; junction bases outside the gene matches: 5. This CDR3 spans 15 amino acids. Germline V gives CDR1 MDHEN, CDR2 SYDVKM. CDR3 nucleotide sequence: TGTGCCAGCAGTTTTCTGGGACAGGGGGTATACGAGCAGTACTTC. Translated, it gives CASSFLGQGVYEQYF.

The chain carries TRBV28 and TRBJ1-5; a possible D gene is TRBD1 (5 bases). Germline V gene sequence: CDR1 MDHEN, CDR2 SYDVKM. This CDR3 spans 12 amino acids. Between the trimmed V and J ends, which lost 8 bases and 6 bases, there was a span of 11 bases. CDR3 sequence (DNA): TGTGCCAGCGACGCAGGGCGTCAGCCCCAGCATTTT. Translated, it gives CASDAGRQPQHF.

The genes are TRBV3-1 (or the pseudogene TRBV3-2) and TRBJ2-3; TRBD2 might be the D (6 bases). V dropped 3 bases and J dropped 1 base, with 8 bases sitting between them. The CDR3 has 14 amino acids. The germline V gene has CDR1 LGHDT and CDR2 YNNKEL (reference sequence). In DNA, the CDR3 is TGTGCCAGCAGCCAGGCTAGCGGCACAGATACGCAGTATTTT. This translates into CASSQASGTDTQYF.